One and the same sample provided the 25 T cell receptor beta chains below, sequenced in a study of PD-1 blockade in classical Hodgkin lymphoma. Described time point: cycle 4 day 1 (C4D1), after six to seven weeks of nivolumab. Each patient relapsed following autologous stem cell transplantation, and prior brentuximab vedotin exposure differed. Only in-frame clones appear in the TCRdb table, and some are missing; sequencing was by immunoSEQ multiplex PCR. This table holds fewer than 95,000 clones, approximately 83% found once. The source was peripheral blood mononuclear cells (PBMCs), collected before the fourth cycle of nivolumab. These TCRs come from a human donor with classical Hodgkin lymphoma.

The CDR3 DNA sequence: TGTGCCAGCAGCCCGCGGACAGTTTCTAATGAAAAACTGTTTTTT. Its translation: CASSPRTVSNEKLFF. This sequence joins TRBV7-2 and TRBJ1-4, with a weak D call TRBD1 (6 bases). Trimming pared 5 bases from V and 3 bases from J, leaving 13 bases between. From germline, CDR1 is SGHTA and CDR2 FQGNSA. CDR3 size: 15 residues.

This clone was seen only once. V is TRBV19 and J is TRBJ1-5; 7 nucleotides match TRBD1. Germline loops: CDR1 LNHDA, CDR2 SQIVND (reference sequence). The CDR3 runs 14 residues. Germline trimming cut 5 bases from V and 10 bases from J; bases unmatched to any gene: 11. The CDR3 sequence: CASSAQRGQAPQHF. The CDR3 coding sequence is TGTGCCAGTAGTGCACAGAGGGGGCAAGCTCCCCAGCATTTT. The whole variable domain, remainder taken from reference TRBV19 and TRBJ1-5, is DGGITQSPKYLFRKEGQNVTLSCEQNLNHDAMYWYRQDPGQGLRLIYYSQIVNDFQKGDIAEGYSVSREKKESFPLTVTSAQKNPTAFYLCASSAQRGQAPQHFGDGTRLSIL.

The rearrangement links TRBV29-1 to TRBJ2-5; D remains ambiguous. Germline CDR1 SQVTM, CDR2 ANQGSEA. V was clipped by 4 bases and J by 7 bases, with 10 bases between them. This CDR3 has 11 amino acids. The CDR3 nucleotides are TGCAGCGTTGTATCTGGCGGGACCCAGTACTTC. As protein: CSVVSGGTQYF.

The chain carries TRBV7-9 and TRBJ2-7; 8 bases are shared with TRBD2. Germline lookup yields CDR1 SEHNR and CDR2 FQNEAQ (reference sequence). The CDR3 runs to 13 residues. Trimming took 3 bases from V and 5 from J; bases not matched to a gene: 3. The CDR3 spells CASSLSGGDEQYF. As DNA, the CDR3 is TGTGCCAGCAGCTTGTCCGGGGGGGACGAGCAGTACTTC.

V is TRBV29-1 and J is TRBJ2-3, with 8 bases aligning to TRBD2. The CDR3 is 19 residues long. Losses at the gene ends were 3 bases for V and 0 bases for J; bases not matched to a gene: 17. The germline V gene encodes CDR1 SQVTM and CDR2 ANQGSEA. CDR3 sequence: CSVETAGLAGSVSTDTQYF. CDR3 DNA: TGCAGCGTTGAGACCGCGGGGCTAGCGGGCAGCGTTAGCACAGATACGCAGTATTTT.

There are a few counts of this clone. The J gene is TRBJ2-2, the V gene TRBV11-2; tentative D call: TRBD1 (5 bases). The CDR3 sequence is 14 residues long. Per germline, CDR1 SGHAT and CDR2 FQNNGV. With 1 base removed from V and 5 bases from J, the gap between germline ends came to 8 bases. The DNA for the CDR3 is TGTGCCAGCAGCTTAGGGGGCGCTACCGGGGAGCTGTTTTTT. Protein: CASSLGGATGELFF.

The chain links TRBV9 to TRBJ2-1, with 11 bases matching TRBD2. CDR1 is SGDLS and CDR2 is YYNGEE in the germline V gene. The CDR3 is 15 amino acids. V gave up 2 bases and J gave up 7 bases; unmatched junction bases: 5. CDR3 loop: CASSVTSGSGNEQFF. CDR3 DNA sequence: TGTGCCAGCAGCGTTACTAGCGGGAGTGGGAATGAGCAGTTCTTC.

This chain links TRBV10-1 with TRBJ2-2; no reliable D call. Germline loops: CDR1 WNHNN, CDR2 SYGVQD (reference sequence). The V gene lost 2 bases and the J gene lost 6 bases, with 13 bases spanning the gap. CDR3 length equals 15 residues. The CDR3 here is CASSEGRTRPGELFF. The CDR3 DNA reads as TGCGCCAGCAGTGAGGGCAGAACGCGCCCCGGGGAGCTGTTTTTT.

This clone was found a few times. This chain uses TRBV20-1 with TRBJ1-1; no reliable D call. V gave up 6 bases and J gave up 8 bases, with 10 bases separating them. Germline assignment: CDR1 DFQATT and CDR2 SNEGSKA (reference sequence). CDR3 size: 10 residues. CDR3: CSATREEAFF. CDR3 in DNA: TGCAGTGCCACCAGAGAAGAAGCTTTCTTT.

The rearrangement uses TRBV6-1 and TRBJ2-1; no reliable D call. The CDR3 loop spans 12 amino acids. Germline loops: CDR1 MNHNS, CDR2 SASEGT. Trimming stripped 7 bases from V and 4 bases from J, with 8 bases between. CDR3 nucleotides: TGTGCCAGCACGGTAGGGTACAATGAGCAGTTCTTC. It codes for CASTVGYNEQFF.

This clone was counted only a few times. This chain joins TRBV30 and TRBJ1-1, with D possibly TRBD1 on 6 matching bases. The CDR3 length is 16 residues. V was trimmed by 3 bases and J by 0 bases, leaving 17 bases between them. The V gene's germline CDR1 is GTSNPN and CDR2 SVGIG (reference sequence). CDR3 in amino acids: CAWRPTGFILNTEAFF. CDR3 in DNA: TGTGCCTGGAGGCCGACAGGATTCATCTTGAACACTGAAGCTTTCTTT.

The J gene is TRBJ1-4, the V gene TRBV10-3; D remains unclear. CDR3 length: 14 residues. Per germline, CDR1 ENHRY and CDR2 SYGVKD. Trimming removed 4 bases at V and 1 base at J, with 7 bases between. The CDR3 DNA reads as TGTGCCATCAGTGGGACGGGAACTAATGAAAAACTGTTTTTT. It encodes CAISGTGTNEKLFF.

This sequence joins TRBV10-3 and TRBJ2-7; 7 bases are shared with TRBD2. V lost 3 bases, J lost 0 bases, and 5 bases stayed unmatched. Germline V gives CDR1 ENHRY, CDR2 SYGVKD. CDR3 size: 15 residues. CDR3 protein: CAISDLAAASYEQYF. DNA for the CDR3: TGTGCCATCAGTGATCTAGCGGCCGCCTCCTACGAGCAGTACTTC.

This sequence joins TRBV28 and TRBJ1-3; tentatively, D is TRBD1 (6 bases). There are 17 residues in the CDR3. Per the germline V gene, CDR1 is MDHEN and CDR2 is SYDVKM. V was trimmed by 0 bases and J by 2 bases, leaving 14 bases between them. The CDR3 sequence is CASSLWRGPGTGNTIYF. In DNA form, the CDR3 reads TGTGCCAGCAGTTTATGGCGGGGGCCTGGCACTGGAAACACCATATATTTT.

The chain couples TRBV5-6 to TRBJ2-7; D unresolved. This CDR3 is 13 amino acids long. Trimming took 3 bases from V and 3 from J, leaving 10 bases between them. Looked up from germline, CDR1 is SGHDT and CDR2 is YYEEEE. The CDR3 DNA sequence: TGTGCCAGCAGCTACCTCCTTATCTACGAGCAGTACTTC. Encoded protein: CASSYLLIYEQYF.

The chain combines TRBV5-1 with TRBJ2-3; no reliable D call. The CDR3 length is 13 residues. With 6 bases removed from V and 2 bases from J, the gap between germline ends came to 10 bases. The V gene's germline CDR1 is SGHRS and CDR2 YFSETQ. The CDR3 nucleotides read TGCGCCAGCAAATTTGAGACCACAGATACGCAGTATTTT. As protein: CASKFETTDTQYF.

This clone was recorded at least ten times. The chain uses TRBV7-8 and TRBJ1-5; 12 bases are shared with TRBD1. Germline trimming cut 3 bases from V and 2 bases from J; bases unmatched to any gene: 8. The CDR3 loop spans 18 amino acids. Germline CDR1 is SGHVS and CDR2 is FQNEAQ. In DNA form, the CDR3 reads TGTGCCAGCAGCTTCCGGGACAGGGGGCTTCTGGGCAATCAGCCCCAGCATTTT. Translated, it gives CASSFRDRGLLGNQPQHF.

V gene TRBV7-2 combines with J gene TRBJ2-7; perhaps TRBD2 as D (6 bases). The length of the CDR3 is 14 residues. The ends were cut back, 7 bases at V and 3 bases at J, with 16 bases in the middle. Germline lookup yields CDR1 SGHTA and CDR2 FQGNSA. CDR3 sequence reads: CASTLRSRDYEQYF. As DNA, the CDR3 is TGTGCCAGCACTCTAAGGTCGCGGGACTACGAGCAGTACTTC.

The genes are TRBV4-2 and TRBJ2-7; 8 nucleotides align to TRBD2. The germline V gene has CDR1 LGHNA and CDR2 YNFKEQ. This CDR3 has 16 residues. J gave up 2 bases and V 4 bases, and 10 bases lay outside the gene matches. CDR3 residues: CASSLPGGEGAYEQYF. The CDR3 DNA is TGTGCCAGCAGCCTCCCCGGGGGGGAGGGAGCCTACGAGCAGTACTTC.

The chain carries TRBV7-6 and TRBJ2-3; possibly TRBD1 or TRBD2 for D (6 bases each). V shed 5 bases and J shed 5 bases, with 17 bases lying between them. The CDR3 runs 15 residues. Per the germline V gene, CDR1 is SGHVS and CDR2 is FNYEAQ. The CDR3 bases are TGTGCCAGCAGCCCTACGGGGGCTGAGATAGATACGCAGTATTTT. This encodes CASSPTGAEIDTQYF.

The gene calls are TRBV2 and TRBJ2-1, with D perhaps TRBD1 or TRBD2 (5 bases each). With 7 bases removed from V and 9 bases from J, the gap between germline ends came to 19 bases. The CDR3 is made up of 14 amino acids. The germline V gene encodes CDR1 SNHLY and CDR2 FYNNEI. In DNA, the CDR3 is TGTGCCAGCACCGAGGGACGTAGGCGCGGTGAGCAGTTCTTC. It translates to CASTEGRRRGEQFF.

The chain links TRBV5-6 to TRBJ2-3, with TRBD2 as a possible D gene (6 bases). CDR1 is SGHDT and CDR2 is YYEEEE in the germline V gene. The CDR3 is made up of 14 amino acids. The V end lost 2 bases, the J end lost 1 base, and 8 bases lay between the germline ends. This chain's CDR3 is CASSLAGRTDTQYF. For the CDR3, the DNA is TGTGCCAGCAGCTTAGCGGGCCGCACAGATACGCAGTATTTT.

CDR3 sequence: CASSLERNPWDTQYF. CDR3 in DNA: TGTGCCAGCAGCTTAGAGCGGAACCCCTGGGATACGCAGTATTTT. V is TRBV11-2 and J is TRBJ2-3; no reliable D call. Germline values: CDR1 SGHAT, CDR2 FQNNGV. V gave up 0 bases and J gave up 6 bases, with 13 bases separating them. This CDR3 contains 15 residues.

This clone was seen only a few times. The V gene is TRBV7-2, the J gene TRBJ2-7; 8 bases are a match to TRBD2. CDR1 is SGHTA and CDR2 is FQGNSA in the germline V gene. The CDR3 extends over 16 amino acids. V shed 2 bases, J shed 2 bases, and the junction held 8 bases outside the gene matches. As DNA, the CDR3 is TGTGCCAGCAGCTTAAAAGGAGCGGGAGATCCCTACGAGCAGTACTTC. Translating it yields CASSLKGAGDPYEQYF.

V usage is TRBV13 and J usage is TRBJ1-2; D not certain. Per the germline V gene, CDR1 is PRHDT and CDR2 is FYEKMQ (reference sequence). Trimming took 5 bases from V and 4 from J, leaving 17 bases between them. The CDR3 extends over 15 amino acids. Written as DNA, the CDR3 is TGTGCCAGCAGCGCCTCGCTCCTGGTGGGCTATGGCTACACCTTC. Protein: CASSASLLVGYGYTF.